The TCR beta chain under discussion was sequenced for a study of shared clonotypes between healthy human individuals. Study-level findings and limits: Generally, naive subsets (rather than memory subsets) showed larger estimated richness. Only blood samples were collected, and tissue repertoires likely differ.

Per the original data handling: Without quality scores, immunoSEQ junctional reads could not be filtered like full-length reads. This table comes from immunoSEQ multiplex PCR, and its TCRdb copy is limited to in-frame clones, with some not included. That table furnishes V, J and clone size, whereas the DNA furnished D and trimming. The table lists about 1,500,000 clones, roughly 96% of them singletons, with over 1% in the top ten. As concerns this clone: Its target is not known.

Both subsets, CD45RA+ naive and CD45RA-negative memory, were split from the CD4+ cells. The sequence was obtained from a man aged 25 to 40 in good health. The sequenced sample consisted of naive CD4+ T cells sorted from blood. The subset is: CD45RA+ positively selected.

The CDR3 reads CASSLDPTSTDTQYF. Written as DNA, the CDR3 is TGTGCCAGCAGCTTAGATCCCACTAGCACAGATACGCAGTATTTT. J is TRBJ2-3 and V is TRBV7-6; D not certain. Germline V gene sequence: CDR1 SGHVS, CDR2 FNYEAQ. Trimming pared 1 base from V and 0 bases from J, leaving 8 bases between. The CDR3 sequence is 15 residues long.